Below, 30 T cell receptor beta chains from the same sample are listed, as sequenced in a study of regulatory dendritic cells for organ transplantation. Libraries were prepared by immunoSEQ multiplex PCR; TCRdb keeps only in-frame clonotypes and omits some of them. Of over 25,000 clones listed, roughly 80% are singletons. Sequencing was carried out using naive CD4+ T cells from blood. Subset specified: CD45RA+ naive T cells. Receptor source: a human donor in good health.

The chain carries TRBV6-4 and TRBJ2-5; 11 bases match TRBD2. V gave up 6 bases and J gave up 4 bases; unmatched junction bases: 7. This CDR3 has 15 amino acids. The germline CDR1 and CDR2 sequences are MRHNA and SNTAGT. The CDR3 nucleotides read TGTGCCAGCAGCGTAACTAGCGGGGGCGGAGAGACCCAGTACTTC. Translating gives CASSVTSGGGETQYF.

This sequence joins TRBV28 and TRBJ1-5, with TRBD1 matching over 8 bases. CDR3 size: 15 residues. The germline gives CDR1 MDHEN, CDR2 SYDVKM. Trimming took 7 bases from V and 4 from J; bases not matched to a gene: 9. CDR3 amino acids: CASNAQGGGNQPQHF. The CDR3 bases are TGTGCCAGCAATGCACAGGGGGGGGGAAATCAGCCCCAGCATTTT.

J is TRBJ2-1 and V is TRBV12-5; TRBD2 aligns across 8 bases. This CDR3 has 14 residues. J lost 8 bases, V lost 5 bases, and 8 bases had no gene match. CDR1 and CDR2 (germline): LGHNT, FRNRAP. CDR3 region: CASGLRGGMDEQFF. The DNA of the CDR3 is TGTGCTAGTGGTCTCCGGGGGGGAATGGATGAGCAGTTCTTC. The whole variable domain, filled in from reference TRBV12-5 and TRBJ2-1, reads DARVTQTPRHKVTEMGQEVTMRCQPILGHNTVFWYRQTMMQGLELLAYFRNRAPLDDSGMPKDRFSAEMPDATLATLKIQPSEPRDSAVYFCASGLRGGMDEQFFGPGTRLTVL.

V is TRBV9 and J is TRBJ1-1, with TRBD1 as a possible D gene (5 bases). Germline CDR1 is SGDLS and CDR2 is YYNGEE. The CDR3 totals 14 residues. V lost 4 bases, J lost 4 bases, and 14 bases lay in between. CDR3 nucleotide sequence: TGTGCCAGCAGCTTCGCGGGGGAGGGCACTGAAGCTTTCTTT. This gives the protein CASSFAGEGTEAFF.

This rearrangement joins TRBV19 to TRBJ1-4, with TRBD1 matching over 9 bases. CDR1 is LNHDA and CDR2 is SQIVND in the germline V gene (reference sequence). The CDR3 is 14 residues long. Trimming cost V 3 bases and J 8 bases; bases outside gene matches: 4. Here the CDR3 DNA reads TGTGCCAGTAGTATGGGACAGGGTTACGAAAAACTGTTTTTT. It translates to CASSMGQGYEKLFF.

A single count supports this clone. V usage is TRBV18 and J usage is TRBJ2-2; D is perhaps TRBD2 (6 bases). CDR3 length: 15 amino acids. V lost 1 base to trimming and J lost 5 bases, with 11 bases between them. Germline lookup yields CDR1 KGHSH and CDR2 LQKENI. The DNA for the CDR3 is TGTGCCAGCTCACCACAACTAGCCCAAACCGGGGAGCTGTTTTTT. Encoded protein: CASSPQLAQTGELFF. The entire variable domain, with the rest obtained from reference TRBV18 and TRBJ2-2, is as follows: NAGVMQNPRHLVRRRGQEARLRCSPMKGHSHVYWYRQLPEEGLKFMVYLQKENIIDESGMPKERFSAEFPKEGPSILRIQQVVRGDSAAYFCASSPQLAQTGELFFGEGSRLTVL.

CDR3 sequence: CASSLNRGQGETQYF. The CDR3 bases are TGTGCCAGCAGCTTAAACAGGGGGCAGGGAGAGACCCAGTACTTC. V is TRBV7-2 and J is TRBJ2-5; 9 positions agree with TRBD1. J lost 4 bases, V lost 2 bases, and 5 bases had no gene match. Looked up from germline, CDR1 is SGHTA and CDR2 is FQGNSA. The CDR3 spans 15 residues.

J is TRBJ1-5 and V is TRBV6-1; D not certain. The CDR3 has 14 residues. From germline, CDR1 is MNHNS and CDR2 SASEGT. Trimming pared 6 bases from V and 5 bases from J, leaving 14 bases between. The DNA of the CDR3 is TGTGCCAGCAGGACACATGCTTTCGATCAGCCCCAGCATTTT. The encoded protein is CASRTHAFDQPQHF.

The chain links TRBV5-4 to TRBJ1-6, with 9 bases matching TRBD1. The CDR3 is 15 amino acids. The V and J ends lost 4 bases and 8 bases, in that order; junction bases with no gene match: 7. The germline V gene has CDR1 SGHNT and CDR2 YYREEE (reference sequence). The CDR3 loop is CASSPPGQGHSPLHF. The CDR3 DNA reads TGTGCCAGCAGCCCCCCGGGACAGGGCCATTCACCCCTCCACTTT.

The chain employs TRBV7-9 and TRBJ2-3, with 11 bases aligning to TRBD2. With 6 bases clipped from V and 3 bases from J, the junction kept 5 bases outside the gene matches. From germline, CDR1 is SEHNR and CDR2 FQNEAQ (reference sequence). This CDR3 region has 15 residues. CDR3 sequence: CASSQTSGGTDTQYF. As DNA, the CDR3 is TGTGCCAGCAGTCAAACTAGCGGGGGAACAGATACGCAGTATTTT.

This rearrangement joins TRBV25-1 to TRBJ2-3; weak D call: TRBD1 (6 bases). V lost 4 bases, J lost 6 bases, and 14 bases lay in between. The germline V gene has CDR1 MGHDK and CDR2 SYGVNS. This CDR3 has 14 residues. DNA of the CDR3: TGTGCCAGCAGTGGACAGGTCACCACGGATACGCAGTATTTT. Translation: CASSGQVTTDTQYF.

This clone was counted only a few times. This sequence joins TRBV5-4 and TRBJ2-1; possible D gene TRBD2, 5 bases. V lost 0 bases to trimming and J lost 1 base, with 17 bases between them. This CDR3 spans 18 amino acids. The germline V gene has CDR1 SGHNT and CDR2 YYREEE (reference sequence). Here the CDR3 reads CASSLAHNGAVSYNEQFF. CDR3 DNA: TGTGCCAGCAGCTTGGCCCATAATGGAGCGGTGTCCTACAATGAGCAGTTCTTC.

The V and J genes are TRBV15 and TRBJ1-3; 11 bases are a match to TRBD1. From germline, CDR1 is LNHNV and CDR2 YYDKDF (reference sequence). The CDR3 loop spans 19 amino acids. J gave up 1 base and V 2 bases, and 10 bases lay outside the gene matches. The CDR3 loop reads CATSRLTGTGGGSGNTIYF. CDR3 DNA: TGTGCCACCAGCAGACTTACAGGGACAGGGGGAGGTTCTGGAAACACCATATATTTT.

The chain combines TRBV18 with TRBJ1-2; TRBD1 matches at 8 bases. CDR3 length: 13 amino acids. The V segment lost 5 bases and the J segment 7 bases; nucleotides outside the gene matches: 6. Germline V CDR1 and CDR2: KGHSH, LQKENI. The CDR3, as DNA: TGTGCCAGCTCAGGACAGGGTGGTGGTGGCTACACCTTC. Translating gives CASSGQGGGGYTF.

The J gene is TRBJ2-1, the V gene TRBV23-1; a possible D gene is TRBD1 (6 bases). TRBV23-1 is known as an ORF, though its function is uncertain. Between the trimmed V and J ends, which lost 8 bases and 7 bases, there was a span of 18 bases. The CDR3 has 14 amino acids. CDR3 nucleotide sequence: TGCGCCAGCGCGTCAGAAACAGGGCGGAATGAGCAGTTCTTC. As protein: CASASETGRNEQFF.

This clone has more than one count but fewer than ten. J is TRBJ1-2 and V is TRBV29-1; D perhaps matches TRBD1 (6 bases). Germline CDR1 SQVTM, CDR2 ANQGSEA. V lost 2 bases to trimming and J lost 3 bases, with 13 bases between them. The CDR3 sequence is 14 residues long. CDR3 in amino acids: CSVESPGADYGYTF. The CDR3 bases are TGCAGCGTTGAAAGCCCAGGGGCAGACTATGGCTACACCTTC.

The rearrangement links TRBV29-1 to TRBJ2-1; 11 positions match TRBD2. With 7 bases clipped from V and 8 bases from J, the junction kept 4 bases outside the gene matches. Germline CDR1 and CDR2: SQVTM and ANQGSEA. The CDR3 extends over 12 amino acids. The CDR3 spells CSGGLAAHEQFF. The CDR3 DNA is TGCAGCGGGGGACTAGCGGCGCATGAGCAGTTCTTC.

This chain uses TRBV2 with TRBJ1-5; a possible D gene is TRBD1 (5 bases). V gave up 4 bases and J gave up 4 bases, with 11 bases separating them. CDR1 SNHLY and CDR2 FYNNEI come from the germline V gene. The CDR3 covers 14 residues. CDR3: CASSGTGTNQPQHF. The CDR3 DNA reads TGTGCCAGCAGTGGAACAGGTACTAATCAGCCCCAGCATTTT.

In its sample, this clone was seen a few times. The chain carries TRBV5-4 and TRBJ1-2, with 8 bases identical to TRBD1. With 2 bases clipped from V and 2 bases from J, the junction kept 5 bases outside the gene matches. The CDR3 is 15 amino acids. Germline-derived CDR1 and CDR2 are SGHNT and YYREEE (reference sequence). The CDR3 nucleotides read TGTGCCAGCAGCTTAGGTTCAGGGGGCAACTATGGCTACACCTTC. This translates into CASSLGSGGNYGYTF. Looking up the rest from reference TRBV5-4 and TRBJ1-2 gives the full variable domain: ETGVTQSPTHLIKTRGQQVTLRCSSQSGHNTVSWYQQALGQGPQFIFQYYREEENGRGNFPPRFSGLQFPNYSSELNVNALELDDSALYLCASSLGSGGNYGYTFGSGTRLTVV.

This chain joins TRBV7-9 and TRBJ2-3, with D possibly TRBD2 on 7 matching bases. The V end lost 5 bases, the J end lost 1 base, and 19 bases lay between the germline ends. The CDR3 has 17 residues. From germline, CDR1 is SEHNR and CDR2 FQNEAQ (reference sequence). The CDR3 nucleotides are TGTGCCAGCAGCCCCCTCTTGGGGGGGGCCCGCACAGATACGCAGTATTTT. Its protein product is CASSPLLGGARTDTQYF.

The V gene is TRBV5-1, the J gene TRBJ2-2; 10 bases map to TRBD1. The CDR3 is made up of 16 amino acids. Trimming cost V 3 bases and J 7 bases; bases outside gene matches: 9. The V gene's germline CDR1 is SGHRS and CDR2 YFSETQ. CDR3 loop: CASSWDGQGVGGELFF. The CDR3 nucleotides read TGCGCCAGCAGCTGGGATGGACAGGGGGTCGGCGGGGAGCTGTTTTTT.

This clone was counted between two and nine times. The chain links TRBV6-6 to TRBJ1-2; D remains ambiguous. Looked up from germline, CDR1 is MNHNY and CDR2 is SVGAGI (reference sequence). The CDR3 has 12 residues. The germline V and J ends were trimmed by 6 bases and 4 bases, with 9 bases remaining between them. The CDR3 loop reads CASRHVSYGYTF. The CDR3 nucleotides are TGTGCCAGCAGGCACGTGAGCTATGGCTACACCTTC.

This chain joins TRBV5-1 and TRBJ1-2; 10 nucleotides align to TRBD1. This CDR3 region has 15 residues. Germline values: CDR1 SGHRS, CDR2 YFSETQ. The J segment lost 4 bases and the V segment lost 4 bases, leaving 7 bases of the junction unmatched. The CDR3 loop reads CASSPTTGGAYGYTF. DNA of the CDR3: TGCGCCAGCAGCCCTACGACAGGGGGCGCCTATGGCTACACCTTC.

This clone was observed a handful of times. The gene calls are TRBV5-1 and TRBJ2-3; the match to TRBD1 covers 11 bases. This CDR3 is built from 15 residues. Losses at the gene ends were 0 bases for V and 4 bases for J; bases not matched to a gene: 1. Germline V gene sequence: CDR1 SGHRS, CDR2 YFSETQ. CDR3 sequence reads: CASSLEGQGADTQYF. In DNA form, the CDR3 reads TGCGCCAGCAGCTTGGAGGGACAGGGGGCAGATACGCAGTATTTT.

This chain uses TRBV6-5 with TRBJ1-2; tentative D call: TRBD1 (5 bases). Germline V gene data show CDR1 as MNHEY and CDR2 as SVGAGI. The CDR3 has 12 amino acids. The germline V and J ends were trimmed by 6 bases and 2 bases, with 7 bases remaining between them. CDR3 DNA: TGTGCCAGCAGAGCAGGGAACTATGGCTACACCTTC. Protein product: CASRAGNYGYTF.

This clone was detected a few times. The V call is TRBV18, the J call TRBJ1-1; 9 nucleotides match TRBD1. The CDR3 covers 15 residues. In germline, CDR1 is KGHSH, CDR2 LQKENI. Losses at the gene ends were 1 base for V and 5 bases for J; bases not matched to a gene: 5. CDR3 sequence reads: CASSPQDRGGTEAFF. The CDR3 DNA is TGTGCCAGCTCACCACAAGACAGGGGGGGGACTGAAGCTTTCTTT.

This chain connects TRBV28 to TRBJ1-2; 10 bases match TRBD1. The CDR3 extends over 14 amino acids. Germline V gives CDR1 MDHEN, CDR2 SYDVKM. With 6 bases clipped from V and 7 bases from J, the junction kept 8 bases outside the gene matches. CDR3 loop: CASSSDRGQGGYTF. The CDR3 nucleotides read TGTGCCAGCAGCTCAGACAGGGGGCAGGGTGGCTACACCTTC.

CDR3 in DNA: TGTGCCAGCAGTGGGACGACAGGGTTCCAGCCCCAGCATTTT. It yields the protein CASSGTTGFQPQHF. The rearrangement links TRBV6-1 to TRBJ1-5; 7 bases line up with TRBD1. Germline CDR1 MNHNS, CDR2 SASEGT. After removal of 4 bases from V and 7 bases from J, the junction contained 7 bases not matched to a gene. The CDR3 covers 14 residues.

This clone turned up a few times. V gene TRBV2 combines with J gene TRBJ1-2; 8 bases line up with TRBD1. Germline trimming cut 8 bases from V and 6 bases from J; bases unmatched to any gene: 5. Germline-derived CDR1 and CDR2 are SNHLY and FYNNEI. This CDR3 contains 12 residues. The CDR3 spells CASSQGEDGYTF. The CDR3 DNA follows: TGTGCCAGCTCACAGGGGGAAGATGGCTACACCTTC.

V and J are TRBV9 and TRBJ1-5; D unresolved. Germline CDR1 SGDLS, CDR2 YYNGEE. V was clipped by 0 bases and J by 7 bases, with 11 bases between them. The CDR3 is 14 residues long. CDR3 nucleotide sequence: TGTGCCAGCAGCGTAGGGGCATCTGGGCAGCCCCAGCATTTT. Translation gives CASSVGASGQPQHF.